This T cell receptor beta chain was sequenced during a study of cytomegalovirus exposure and HLA in healthy donors. Germline CDR1 GTSNPN, CDR2 SVGIG (reference sequence). CDR3 length: 15 residues. V trimming: 5 bases; J trimming: 1 base; junction bases outside the gene matches: 7. Healthy bone marrow donors supplied every sample. Study-wide points: There were a few CMV-associated chains whose specificity for CMV antigens was confirmed in vitro.

Amplification used 60 Vbeta primers and 13 Jbeta primers. Clones were sequenced by immunoSEQ multiplex PCR, and TCRdb holds only the in-frame ones, with some missing. The sample has 90,000 to 120,000 clones; 73% are singletons. A remark on this clone: Its cognate antigen is unknown.

Sequencing input: PBMCs. The J gene is TRBJ1-3, the V gene TRBV30, with TRBD1 identical over 8 bases. The receptor was isolated from a man aged 25 to 45 in good health and CMV-seronegative. The CDR3 is CAWGTGLTSGNTIYF. As DNA, the CDR3 is TGTGCCTGGGGGACAGGACTTACTTCTGGAAACACCATATATTTT.